The rows below give T cell receptor beta chains drawn from one sample of a study of blood T cell repertoires in COVID-19. TCRdb's table, derived via immunoSEQ multiplex PCR, lists solely in-frame clones and lacks some. The sample records around 150,000 clones, 80% to 95% being singletons. The specimen sequenced was peripheral blood. These receptors originate from a man aged 25-40 years with COVID-19, enrolled during active disease. Both conserved end residues are part of each CDR3. D genes are given only for firm matches. Expanded clones get a size class; other rows say once, few or many, or leave the size out.

d_call j_call v_call clone_size cdr3_aa cdr3_nt
TRBD2 TRBJ2-7 TRBV5-4 few CASSFSGRAYEQYF TGTGCCAGCAGCTTTTCCGGGAGGGCCTACGAGCAGTACTTC
. TRBJ2-7 TRBV5-4 . CASSLDGYEQYF TGTGCCAGCAGCTTGGACGGCTACGAGCAGTACTTC
TRBD1 TRBJ1-1 TRBV11-3 . CASSLTGGTSTEAFF TGTGCCAGCAGCCTTACAGGGGGGACGAGCACTGAAGCTTTCTTT
. TRBJ1-6 TRBV30 . CAWKDIYNSPLHF TGTGCCTGGAAGGACATCTATAATTCACCCCTCCACTTT
. TRBJ1-2 TRBV7-9 . CASSSLGGLGNNYGYTF TGTGCCAGCAGCTCTTTGGGGGGGTTAGGGAATAACTATGGCTACACCTTC
. TRBJ1-2 TRBV19 . CASSMGARGGYTF TGTGCCAGTAGTATGGGTGCGAGGGGGGGCTACACCTTC
TRBD1 TRBJ2-1 TRBV5-6 . CASSSPGGSYNEQFF TGTGCCAGCAGCTCCCCAGGGGGCTCCTACAATGAGCAGTTCTTC
. TRBJ2-5 TRBV28 few CASSTMQGGRETQYF TGTGCCAGCAGTACGATGCAGGGAGGTCGAGAGACCCAGTACTTC
. TRBJ1-2 TRBV3-1/TRBV3-2 once CASRPNGVLFGYTF TGTGCCAGCAGACCTAACGGGGTTCTGTTTGGCTACACCTTC
. TRBJ2-1 TRBV7-7 . CASSLVLAPRNEQFF TGTGCCAGCAGCTTAGTGCTAGCGCCGAGGAATGAGCAGTTCTTC
. TRBJ1-2 TRBV7-2 . CASSLGAWDGYTF TGTGCCAGCAGCTTGGGGGCGTGGGATGGCTACACCTTC
. TRBJ2-3 TRBV11-2 once CASSLGPVADTQYF TGTGCCAGCAGCTTAGGGCCCGTGGCAGATACGCAGTATTTT
TRBD2 TRBJ2-7 TRBV10-3 once CAVRDYSYEQYF TGTGCCGTTCGGGACTACTCCTACGAGCAGTACTTC
. TRBJ1-2 TRBV18 . CASSPYAGDYGYTF TGTGCCAGCTCACCTTATGCAGGGGATTATGGCTACACCTTC
TRBD2 TRBJ2-5 TRBV19 . CASSWGGKVETQYF TGTGCCAGTAGCTGGGGGGGAAAAGTGGAGACCCAGTACTTC
. TRBJ2-1 TRBV9 once CASSVGSMGGNEQFF TGTGCCAGCAGCGTAGGATCAATGGGGGGCAATGAGCAGTTCTTC
. TRBJ1-1 TRBV27 . CASSLLPQMNTEAFF TGTGCCAGCAGTTTATTACCCCAGATGAACACTGAAGCTTTCTTT
. TRBJ1-1 TRBV5-1 . CASSFAGFEAFF TGCGCCAGCAGCTTTGCGGGCTTCGAAGCTTTCTTT
TRBD2 TRBJ2-7 TRBV10-3 . CAVSASGSYEQYF TGTGCCGTATCGGCTAGCGGTTCCTACGAGCAGTACTTC
. TRBJ1-6 TRBV6-4 . CASSGKGGVTPYNSPLHF TGTGCCAGCAGTGGCAAGGGGGGGGTTACCCCATATAATTCACCCCTCCACTTT
. TRBJ2-5 TRBV7-9 once CASSRILDTETQYF TGTGCCAGCAGCCGTATTTTGGACACCGAGACCCAGTACTTC
. TRBJ1-4 TRBV28 . CAINGRGKLFF TGTGCCATCAATGGACGGGGAAAACTGTTTTTT
TRBD1 TRBJ1-2 TRBV9 . CASSAQLKGDRGYGYTF TGTGCCAGCAGCGCGCAATTAAAGGGGGACAGGGGTTATGGCTACACCTTC
. TRBJ2-1 TRBV4-1 . CASSQGPIGGEQFF TGCGCCAGCAGCCAAGGCCCTATAGGAGGGGAGCAGTTCTTC
. TRBJ1-2 TRBV19 . CASSIGQYTNYGYTF TGTGCCAGTAGTATAGGACAGTACACTAACTATGGCTACACCTTC
TRBD1 TRBJ1-2 TRBV4-3 . CASSQEARGRYGYTF TGCGCCAGCAGCCAAGAAGCCAGGGGGCGGTATGGCTACACCTTC
TRBD1 TRBJ1-4 TRBV4-3 once CASSQDFTGEGEKLFF TGCGCCAGCAGCCAAGATTTTACAGGGGAAGGGGAAAAACTGTTTTTT
TRBD2 TRBJ2-5 TRBV4-2 . CASSQEGTSGSRETQYF TGTGCCAGCAGCCAAGAGGGGACTAGCGGGAGTCGAGAGACCCAGTACTTC
TRBD1 TRBJ1-2 TRBV7-2 . CASSSEQGTYGYTF TGTGCCAGCAGCTCCGAACAGGGGACCTATGGCTACACCTTC
. TRBJ1-6 TRBV5-6 . CASSLRWGQDSPLHF TGTGCCAGCAGCTTGCGGTGGGGGCAGGATTCACCCCTCCACTTT
TRBD2 TRBJ2-3 TRBV5-1 . CASSLGGLAGGTDTQYF TGCGCCAGCAGCTTGGGGGGACTAGCGGGAGGCACAGATACGCAGTATTTT
TRBD2 TRBJ2-1 TRBV28 few CASSSGDYTDNEQFF TGTGCCAGCAGTTCGGGGGACTACACTGACAATGAGCAGTTCTTC
. TRBJ1-2 TRBV19 . CASRTIDGNYGYTF TGTGCCAGTAGAACGATCGACGGGAACTATGGCTACACCTTC
TRBD1 TRBJ2-3 TRBV7-8 . CASSWTGIATDTQYF TGTGCCAGCAGCTGGACAGGGATTGCGACAGATACGCAGTATTTT
TRBD2 TRBJ2-7 TRBV4-2 . CASSPRLPGLAGGGTYEQYF TGTGCCAGCAGCCCACGCCTGCCGGGACTAGCGGGAGGTGGAACCTACGAGCAGTACTTC
. TRBJ1-1 TRBV4-3 . CASSQDWGEMNTEAFF TGCGCCAGCAGCCAAGATTGGGGGGAGATGAACACTGAAGCTTTCTTT
TRBD1 TRBJ1-2 TRBV10-3 . CAISSPRDSYGYTF TGTGCCATCAGTTCCCCCCGGGACAGCTATGGCTACACCTTC
TRBD1 TRBJ2-1 TRBV2 . CASRGQGNEQFF TGTGCCAGCAGAGGACAGGGGAATGAGCAGTTCTTC
. TRBJ1-5 TRBV4-3 once CASSSGVRNQPQHF TGCGCCAGCAGTTCAGGGGTTCGCAATCAGCCCCAGCATTTT
. TRBJ1-1 TRBV11-1 . CASSLTGVNTEAFF TGTGCCAGCAGCTTAACCGGGGTGAACACTGAAGCTTTCTTT
. TRBJ1-3 TRBV12-3/TRBV12-4 . CASSSYTGNTIYF TGTGCCAGCAGCTCATACACGGGAAACACCATATATTTT
TRBD1 TRBJ2-3 TRBV12-3/TRBV12-4 . CASSLQGVTQYF TGTGCCAGCAGTTTACAGGGGGTTACGCAGTATTTT